This T cell receptor beta chain was captured in a study of blood T cell repertoires in COVID-19. About the study: The United States, Italy and Spain supplied acute and convalescent COVID-19 samples.

The repertoire was sequenced with immunoSEQ multiplex PCR; TCRdb's copy has only in-frame clones and lacks some. The top ten clones hold 2.2% of a sample with approximately 300,000 clones, roughly 87% of them seen once. The sample taken for sequencing was peripheral blood. This TCR derives from a woman aged 45-59 years who had recovered from COVID-19.

For the CDR3, the DNA is TGTGCCAGTAGTACCGGACAGGGAACGGTGCAGTACTTC. This sequence encodes CASSTGQGTVQYF. The V gene is TRBV19, the J gene TRBJ2-7; 8 positions match TRBD1. Germline V gene sequence: CDR1 LNHDA, CDR2 SQIVND (reference sequence). V shed 4 bases, J shed 9 bases, and the junction held 8 bases outside the gene matches. The CDR3 spans 13 residues.